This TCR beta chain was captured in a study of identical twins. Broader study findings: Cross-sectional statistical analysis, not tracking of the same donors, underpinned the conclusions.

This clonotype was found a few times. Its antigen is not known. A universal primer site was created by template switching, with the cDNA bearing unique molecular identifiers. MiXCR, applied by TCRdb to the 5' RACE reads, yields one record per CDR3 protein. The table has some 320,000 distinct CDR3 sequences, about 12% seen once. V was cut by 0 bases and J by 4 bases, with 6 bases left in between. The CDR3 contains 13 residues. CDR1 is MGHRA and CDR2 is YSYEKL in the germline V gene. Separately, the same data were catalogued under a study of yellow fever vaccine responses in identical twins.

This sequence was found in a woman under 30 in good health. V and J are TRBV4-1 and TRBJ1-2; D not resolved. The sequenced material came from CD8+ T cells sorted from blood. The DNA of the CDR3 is TGCGCCAGCAGCCAAGACCCCGGCTATGGCTACACCTTC. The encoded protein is CASSQDPGYGYTF.